Listed below are T cell receptor beta chains from one sample, sequenced in a study of T-cell memory formation after mild COVID-19. TCRdb itself ran the 5' RACE reads through MiXCR, one entry per CDR3 protein. The sample lists over 95,000 distinct CDR3 sequences; 22% were seen once. Sequencing input: PBMCs or a T cell subset sorted from them (not recorded which). These receptors all stem from a man younger than 35 who had mild COVID-19 (a few samples of this study predate the infection). Cell type and time point are not known. CDR3s include the opening cysteine and the closing phenylalanine or tryptophan. Fields, in order: V gene, clone size, D gene, J gene, CDR3 protein, CDR3 DNA. D genes are given only for firm matches. For some rows the clone size is stated as once, few or many, or as a class when expanded; others skip it.

v_gene: TRBV7-3
abundance: many
d_gene: -
j_gene: TRBJ2-6
CDR3aa: CASSSGANVLTF
CDR3nt: TGTGCCAGCAGCTCTGGGGCCAACGTCCTGACTTTC

v_gene: TRBV12-3/TRBV12-4
abundance: -
d_gene: -
j_gene: TRBJ2-1
CDR3aa: CASRGTATFF
CDR3nt: TGTGCCAGCAGGGGGACTGCCACGTTCTTC

v_gene: TRBV29-1
abundance: few
d_gene: -
j_gene: TRBJ2-3
CDR3aa: CSVASDTQYF
CDR3nt: TGCAGCGTTGCATCAGATACGCAGTATTTT

v_gene: TRBV29-1
abundance: -
d_gene: -
j_gene: TRBJ1-2
CDR3aa: CSVEDQGSYGYTF
CDR3nt: TGCAGCGTTGAAGATCAGGGGTCCTATGGCTACACCTTC

v_gene: TRBV7-8
abundance: few
d_gene: -
j_gene: TRBJ2-2
CDR3aa: CASSLARDGTGELFF
CDR3nt: TGTGCCAGCAGCTTAGCCAGGGATGGCACCGGGGAGCTGTTTTTT

v_gene: TRBV7-2
abundance: few
d_gene: -
j_gene: TRBJ2-6
CDR3aa: CASSDEGANVLTF
CDR3nt: TGTGCCAGCAGCGACGAAGGGGCCAACGTCCTGACTTTC

v_gene: TRBV27
abundance: -
d_gene: -
j_gene: TRBJ1-3
CDR3aa: CASSSMTSSGNTIYF
CDR3nt: TGTGCCAGCAGTTCAATGACAAGCTCTGGAAACACCATATATTTT

v_gene: TRBV29-1
abundance: -
d_gene: -
j_gene: TRBJ2-1
CDR3aa: CSALGGQGPNEQFF
CDR3nt: TGCAGCGCTCTCGGGGGGCAGGGTCCCAATGAGCAGTTCTTC

v_gene: TRBV12-3/TRBV12-4
abundance: -
d_gene: TRBD2
j_gene: TRBJ2-1
CDR3aa: CASRPRLAGNEQFF
CDR3nt: TGTGCCAGCAGGCCTCGACTAGCGGGAAATGAGCAGTTCTTC

v_gene: TRBV14
abundance: few
d_gene: -
j_gene: TRBJ2-1
CDR3aa: CASSPPSAYNEQFF
CDR3nt: TGTGCCAGCAGCCCTCCCTCTGCCTACAATGAGCAGTTCTTC

v_gene: TRBV6-6
abundance: -
d_gene: TRBD1
j_gene: TRBJ2-7
CDR3aa: CASSYPPGQGNEQYF
CDR3nt: TGTGCCAGCAGTTACCCACCGGGACAGGGGAACGAGCAGTACTTC

v_gene: TRBV7-9
abundance: -
d_gene: TRBD2
j_gene: TRBJ2-1
CDR3aa: CASSLGGWSGGQRGNEQFF
CDR3nt: TGTGCCAGCAGCTTAGGAGGTTGGAGCGGGGGACAACGGGGAAATGAGCAGTTCTTC

v_gene: TRBV29-1
abundance: many
d_gene: -
j_gene: TRBJ2-3
CDR3aa: CSVVQDQDTQYF
CDR3nt: TGCAGCGTGGTACAGGATCAAGATACGCAGTATTTT

v_gene: TRBV9
abundance: few
d_gene: -
j_gene: TRBJ1-5
CDR3aa: CASSEGGVPSQPQHF
CDR3nt: TGTGCCAGCAGCGAAGGCGGGGTTCCTTCGCAGCCCCAGCATTTT

v_gene: TRBV5-1
abundance: -
d_gene: TRBD1
j_gene: TRBJ2-6
CDR3aa: CASSLTEGQAITGANVLTF
CDR3nt: TGCGCCAGCAGCCTGACAGAGGGACAGGCCATAACTGGGGCCAACGTCCTGACTTTC

v_gene: TRBV4-1
abundance: -
d_gene: TRBD2
j_gene: TRBJ2-1
CDR3aa: CATGRAGGGSYNEQFF
CDR3nt: TGCGCCACCGGGCGAGCGGGGGGCGGCTCCTACAATGAGCAGTTCTTC

v_gene: TRBV28
abundance: few
d_gene: -
j_gene: TRBJ1-4
CDR3aa: CASSSPRRTTNEKLFF
CDR3nt: TGTGCCAGCAGTTCTCCGAGGAGAACAACTAATGAAAAACTGTTTTTT

v_gene: TRBV5-4
abundance: few
d_gene: TRBD1
j_gene: TRBJ1-6
CDR3aa: CASSSGNDRVGALHF
CDR3nt: TGTGCCAGCAGCTCGGGGAATGACAGGGTTGGGGCCCTCCACTTT

v_gene: TRBV4-1
abundance: -
d_gene: -
j_gene: TRBJ2-7
CDR3aa: CASSHPGGRSYEQYF
CDR3nt: TGCGCCAGCAGCCACCCGGGGGGCAGAAGCTACGAGCAGTACTTC

v_gene: TRBV12-3/TRBV12-4
abundance: -
d_gene: -
j_gene: TRBJ1-1
CDR3aa: CATAGGYGTEAFF
CDR3nt: TGTGCCACCGCGGGGGGGTACGGCACTGAAGCTTTCTTT

v_gene: TRBV5-5
abundance: -
d_gene: -
j_gene: TRBJ1-1
CDR3aa: CASSLDRREAFF
CDR3nt: TGTGCCAGCAGCTTGGATCGAAGGGAAGCTTTCTTT

v_gene: TRBV29-1
abundance: -
d_gene: -
j_gene: TRBJ2-7
CDR3aa: CSVVGALTYEQYF
CDR3nt: TGCAGCGTTGTAGGGGCACTGACCTACGAGCAGTACTTC

v_gene: TRBV9
abundance: few
d_gene: TRBD1
j_gene: TRBJ2-3
CDR3aa: CASSLSGQVTDTQYF
CDR3nt: TGTGCCAGCAGCCTTTCAGGACAGGTAACAGATACGCAGTATTTT

v_gene: TRBV6-1
abundance: -
d_gene: -
j_gene: TRBJ2-7
CDR3aa: CASSALAREQYF
CDR3nt: TGTGCCAGCAGTGCTCTGGCCCGCGAGCAGTACTTC

v_gene: TRBV7-9
abundance: -
d_gene: -
j_gene: TRBJ1-2
CDR3aa: CASSLDGNYGYTF
CDR3nt: TGTGCCAGCAGCTTAGACGGGAACTATGGCTACACCTTC

v_gene: TRBV4-1
abundance: few
d_gene: -
j_gene: TRBJ1-2
CDR3aa: CASSPGGAGYTF
CDR3nt: TGCGCCAGCAGCCCGGGGGGGGCAGGCTACACCTTC

v_gene: TRBV7-9
abundance: -
d_gene: -
j_gene: TRBJ1-4
CDR3aa: CASSLVSTNEKLFF
CDR3nt: TGTGCCAGCAGCCTGGTATCAACTAATGAAAAACTGTTTTTT

v_gene: TRBV19
abundance: -
d_gene: -
j_gene: TRBJ2-1
CDR3aa: CASTASDEQFF
CDR3nt: TGTGCCAGTACCGCGTCCGATGAGCAGTTCTTC

v_gene: TRBV27
abundance: -
d_gene: TRBD2
j_gene: TRBJ2-1
CDR3aa: CASSLGLAEFF
CDR3nt: TGTGCCAGCAGTCTCGGACTAGCGGAGTTCTTC

v_gene: TRBV12-3/TRBV12-4
abundance: many
d_gene: -
j_gene: TRBJ1-4
CDR3aa: CASSPSGTNEKLFF
CDR3nt: TGTGCCAGCAGTCCTAGTGGGACTAATGAAAAACTGTTTTTT

v_gene: TRBV5-5
abundance: many
d_gene: TRBD1
j_gene: TRBJ1-5
CDR3aa: CASSLRGNRGQPQHF
CDR3nt: TGTGCCAGCAGCTTGAGGGGGAACAGGGGACAGCCCCAGCATTTT

v_gene: TRBV5-8
abundance: few
d_gene: -
j_gene: TRBJ1-2
CDR3aa: CASSLGNTGRSYDGYTF
CDR3nt: TGTGCCAGCAGCTTGGGAAACACGGGACGTAGCTATGACGGCTACACCTTC

v_gene: TRBV6-5
abundance: -
d_gene: -
j_gene: TRBJ1-4
CDR3aa: CASSYLGVENEKLFF
CDR3nt: TGTGCCAGCAGTTACTTGGGGGTCGAGAATGAAAAACTGTTTTTT

v_gene: TRBV5-1
abundance: -
d_gene: TRBD1
j_gene: TRBJ1-1
CDR3aa: CASSLTGEENTEAFF
CDR3nt: TGCGCCAGCAGCTTGACAGGGGAGGAGAACACTGAAGCTTTCTTT

v_gene: TRBV2
abundance: many
d_gene: -
j_gene: TRBJ2-1
CDR3aa: CASTPFKGTYNEQFF
CDR3nt: TGTGCCAGCACCCCGTTTAAAGGAACGTACAATGAGCAGTTCTTC

v_gene: TRBV3-1
abundance: many
d_gene: TRBD2
j_gene: TRBJ2-5
CDR3aa: CASRSGLAEFQETQYF
CDR3nt: TGTGCCAGCAGGTCGGGACTAGCGGAGTTCCAAGAGACCCAGTACTTC

v_gene: TRBV4-1
abundance: -
d_gene: -
j_gene: TRBJ1-3
CDR3aa: CASSQVGENTIYF
CDR3nt: TGCGCCAGCAGCCAAGTAGGTGAAAACACCATATATTTT

v_gene: TRBV5-5
abundance: -
d_gene: TRBD1
j_gene: TRBJ1-2
CDR3aa: CASSLRDSTYGYTF
CDR3nt: TGTGCCAGCAGCTTGAGGGACAGCACCTATGGCTACACCTTC

v_gene: TRBV15
abundance: -
d_gene: -
j_gene: TRBJ1-3
CDR3aa: CATISKGKQGSGNTIYF
CDR3nt: TGTGCCACCATAAGTAAGGGGAAACAGGGTTCTGGAAACACCATATATTTT

v_gene: TRBV6-1
abundance: few
d_gene: -
j_gene: TRBJ2-7
CDR3aa: CASNWAGIYEQYF
CDR3nt: TGTGCCAGCAATTGGGCAGGCATCTACGAGCAGTACTTC

v_gene: TRBV4-1
abundance: -
d_gene: -
j_gene: TRBJ2-1
CDR3aa: CASSQSGSSYNEQFF
CDR3nt: TGCGCCAGCAGCCAAAGTGGCAGCTCCTACAATGAGCAGTTCTTC

v_gene: TRBV19
abundance: -
d_gene: TRBD1
j_gene: TRBJ2-2
CDR3aa: CASSRGGWELFF
CDR3nt: TGTGCCAGTAGTCGAGGGGGCTGGGAGCTGTTTTTT

v_gene: TRBV27
abundance: -
d_gene: -
j_gene: TRBJ1-1
CDR3aa: CASSLAGVDTEAFF
CDR3nt: TGTGCCAGCAGTTTAGCAGGGGTCGACACTGAAGCTTTCTTT

v_gene: TRBV19
abundance: -
d_gene: -
j_gene: TRBJ2-1
CDR3aa: CASSIEPLGLNEQFF
CDR3nt: TGTGCCAGTAGTATAGAGCCTTTAGGGTTGAATGAGCAGTTCTTC

v_gene: TRBV6-2/TRBV6-3
abundance: few
d_gene: TRBD1
j_gene: TRBJ1-1
CDR3aa: CASKMGQGWYTEAFF
CDR3nt: TGTGCCAGCAAAATGGGACAGGGATGGTACACTGAAGCTTTCTTT

v_gene: TRBV9
abundance: -
d_gene: TRBD1
j_gene: TRBJ2-5
CDR3aa: CASSGSGTGAERFETQYF
CDR3nt: TGTGCCAGCAGCGGGAGTGGAACAGGGGCGGAGAGATTTGAGACCCAGTACTTC

v_gene: TRBV5-1
abundance: few
d_gene: -
j_gene: TRBJ1-2
CDR3aa: CASSLGQSYGYTF
CDR3nt: TGCGCCAGCAGCTTGGGACAGAGCTATGGCTACACCTTC

v_gene: TRBV7-2
abundance: -
d_gene: -
j_gene: TRBJ2-3
CDR3aa: CASSTKGHPDTQYF
CDR3nt: TGTGCCAGCAGCACCAAAGGACATCCGGATACGCAGTATTTT

v_gene: TRBV30
abundance: once
d_gene: -
j_gene: TRBJ2-7
CDR3aa: CAWSVAGEQYF
CDR3nt: TGTGCCTGGAGTGTTGCCGGTGAGCAGTACTTC

v_gene: TRBV5-6
abundance: once
d_gene: -
j_gene: TRBJ2-1
CDR3aa: CASSLSSVGLGPEQFF
CDR3nt: TGTGCCAGCAGCTTGTCATCAGTCGGCCTAGGTCCTGAGCAGTTCTTC

v_gene: TRBV5-1
abundance: -
d_gene: -
j_gene: TRBJ2-1
CDR3aa: CASQGTAGSFF
CDR3nt: TGCGCCAGCCAGGGAACGGCAGGGTCATTCTTC